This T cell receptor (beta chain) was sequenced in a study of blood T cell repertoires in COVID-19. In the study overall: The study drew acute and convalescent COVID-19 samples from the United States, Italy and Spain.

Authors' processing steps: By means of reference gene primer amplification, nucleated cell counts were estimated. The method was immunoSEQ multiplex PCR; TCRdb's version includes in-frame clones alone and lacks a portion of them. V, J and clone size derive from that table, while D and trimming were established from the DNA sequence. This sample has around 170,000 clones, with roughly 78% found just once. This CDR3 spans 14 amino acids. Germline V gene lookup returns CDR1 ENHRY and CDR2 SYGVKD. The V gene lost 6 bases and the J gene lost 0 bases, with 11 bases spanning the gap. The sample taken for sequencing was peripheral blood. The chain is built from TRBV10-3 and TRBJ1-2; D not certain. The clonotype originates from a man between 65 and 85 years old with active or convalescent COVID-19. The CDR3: CAISAARANYGYTF. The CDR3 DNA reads TGTGCCATCAGCGCGGCAAGAGCTAACTATGGCTACACCTTC.